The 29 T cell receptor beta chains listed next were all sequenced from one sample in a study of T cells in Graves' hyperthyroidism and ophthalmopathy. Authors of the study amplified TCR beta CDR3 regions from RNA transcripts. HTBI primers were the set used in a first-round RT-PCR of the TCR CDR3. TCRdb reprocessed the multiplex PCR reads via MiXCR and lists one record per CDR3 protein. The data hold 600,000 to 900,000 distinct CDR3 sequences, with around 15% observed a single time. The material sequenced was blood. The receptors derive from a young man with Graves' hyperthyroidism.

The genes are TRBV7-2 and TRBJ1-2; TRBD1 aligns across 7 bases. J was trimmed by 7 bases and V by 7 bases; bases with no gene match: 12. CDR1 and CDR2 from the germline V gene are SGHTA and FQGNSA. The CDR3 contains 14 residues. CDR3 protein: CASTPPGGLSGYTF. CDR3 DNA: TGTGCCAGCACCCCCCCAGGGGGGTTAAGTGGCTACACCTTC.

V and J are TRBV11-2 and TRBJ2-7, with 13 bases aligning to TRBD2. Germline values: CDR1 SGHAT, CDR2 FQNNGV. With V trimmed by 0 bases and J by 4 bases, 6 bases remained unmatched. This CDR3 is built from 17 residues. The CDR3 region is CASSLELAGGRGYEQYF. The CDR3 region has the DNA TGTGCCAGCAGCTTAGAACTAGCGGGAGGGCGCGGGTACGAGCAGTACTTC.

The CDR3 nucleotides read TGTGCCACCAGTGAGGCCGGCAGTAGCCTCTCCTACAATGAGCAGTTCTTC. Translated, it gives CATSEAGSSLSYNEQFF. V and J are TRBV24-1 and TRBJ2-1, with D uncertain. Germline CDR1 is KGHDR and CDR2 is SFDVKD. With 4 bases removed from V and 0 bases from J, the gap between germline ends came to 15 bases. This CDR3 is 17 amino acids long.

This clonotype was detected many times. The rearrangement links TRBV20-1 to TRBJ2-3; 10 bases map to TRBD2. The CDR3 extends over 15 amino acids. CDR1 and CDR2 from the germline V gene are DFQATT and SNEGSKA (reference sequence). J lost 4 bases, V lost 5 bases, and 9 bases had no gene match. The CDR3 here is CSARPLAGVPDTQYF. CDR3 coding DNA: TGCAGTGCTCGCCCTCTAGCGGGAGTCCCAGATACGCAGTATTTT.

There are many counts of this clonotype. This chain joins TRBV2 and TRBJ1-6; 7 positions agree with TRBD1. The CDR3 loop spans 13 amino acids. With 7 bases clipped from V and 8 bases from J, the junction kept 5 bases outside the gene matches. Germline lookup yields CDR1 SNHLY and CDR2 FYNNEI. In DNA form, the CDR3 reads TGTGCCAGCACCGGGACAGAGGATTCACCCCTCCACTTT. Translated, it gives CASTGTEDSPLHF.

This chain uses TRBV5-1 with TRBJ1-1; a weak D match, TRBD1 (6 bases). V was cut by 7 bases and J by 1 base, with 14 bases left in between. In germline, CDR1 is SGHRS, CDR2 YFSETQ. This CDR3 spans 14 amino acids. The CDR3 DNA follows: TGCGCCAGCGGGCTCGGGGGGCAGAACACTGAAGCTTTCTTT. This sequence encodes CASGLGGQNTEAFF.

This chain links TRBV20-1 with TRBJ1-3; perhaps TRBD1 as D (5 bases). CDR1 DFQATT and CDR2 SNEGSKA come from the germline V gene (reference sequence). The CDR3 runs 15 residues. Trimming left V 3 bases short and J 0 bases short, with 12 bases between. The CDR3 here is CSARAHQGSGNTIYF. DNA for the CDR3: TGCAGTGCTAGGGCCCATCAGGGCTCTGGAAACACCATATATTTT.

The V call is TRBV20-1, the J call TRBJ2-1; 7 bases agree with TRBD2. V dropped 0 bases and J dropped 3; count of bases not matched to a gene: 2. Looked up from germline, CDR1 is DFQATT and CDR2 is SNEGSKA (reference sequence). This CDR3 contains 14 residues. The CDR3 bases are TGCAGTGCTAGAGAGGCTAGCGGCTACAATGAGCAGTTCTTC. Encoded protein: CSAREASGYNEQFF.

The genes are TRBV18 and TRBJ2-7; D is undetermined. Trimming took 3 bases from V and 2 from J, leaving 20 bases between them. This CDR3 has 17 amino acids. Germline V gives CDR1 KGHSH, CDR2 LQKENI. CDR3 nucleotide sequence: TGTGCCAGCTCACCCATGATCCGGGCCCCGGACCCCTACGAGCAGTACTTC. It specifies CASSPMIRAPDPYEQYF.

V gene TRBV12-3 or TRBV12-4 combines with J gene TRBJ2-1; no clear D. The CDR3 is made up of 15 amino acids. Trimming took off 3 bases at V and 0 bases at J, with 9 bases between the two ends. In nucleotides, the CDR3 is TGTGCCAGCAGTTTCGACTCCGGCTCCTACAATGAGCAGTTCTTC. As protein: CASSFDSGSYNEQFF.

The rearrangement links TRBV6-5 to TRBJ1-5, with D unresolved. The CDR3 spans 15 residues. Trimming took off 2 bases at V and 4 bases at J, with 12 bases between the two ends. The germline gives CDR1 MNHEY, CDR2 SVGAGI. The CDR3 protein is CASSYGPGGNQPQHF. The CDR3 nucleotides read TGTGCCAGCAGTTACGGACCAGGAGGGAATCAGCCCCAGCATTTT.

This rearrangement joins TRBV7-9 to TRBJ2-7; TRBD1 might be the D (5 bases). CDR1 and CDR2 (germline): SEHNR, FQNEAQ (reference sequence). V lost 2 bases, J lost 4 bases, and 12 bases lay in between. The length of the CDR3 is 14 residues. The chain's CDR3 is CASSLKGQLYEQYF. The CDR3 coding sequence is TGTGCCAGCAGCTTAAAAGGACAACTATACGAGCAGTACTTC.

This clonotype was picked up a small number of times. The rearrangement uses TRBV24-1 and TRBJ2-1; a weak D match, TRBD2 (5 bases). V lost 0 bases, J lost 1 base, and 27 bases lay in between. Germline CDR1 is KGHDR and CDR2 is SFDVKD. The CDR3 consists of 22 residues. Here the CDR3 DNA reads TGTGCCACCAGTGATTTGCCCGGCGCGGGTTTTGACGATGTGGGGTCCTACAATGAGCAGTTCTTC. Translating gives CATSDLPGAGFDDVGSYNEQFF.

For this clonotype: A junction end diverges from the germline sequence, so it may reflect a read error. CDR3 loop: CAGSALTGVVGETQYF. DNA for the CDR3: TGTGCCGGCAGCGCCCTGACAGGGGTGGTCGGAGAGACCCAGTACTTC. The chain recombines TRBV11-2 with TRBJ2-5; 8 bases agree with TRBD1. The CDR3 is made up of 16 amino acids. Germline-derived CDR1 and CDR2 are SGHAT and FQNNGV.

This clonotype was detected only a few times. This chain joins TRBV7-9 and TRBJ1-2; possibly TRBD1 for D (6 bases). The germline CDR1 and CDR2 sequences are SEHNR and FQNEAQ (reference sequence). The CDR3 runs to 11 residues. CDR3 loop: CAIRKGGGYTF. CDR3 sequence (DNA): TGTGCTATACGAAAAGGGGGAGGCTACACCTTC.

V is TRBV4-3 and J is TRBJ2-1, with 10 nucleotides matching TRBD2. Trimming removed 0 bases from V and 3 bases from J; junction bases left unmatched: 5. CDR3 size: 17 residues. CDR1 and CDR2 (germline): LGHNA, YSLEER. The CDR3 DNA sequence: TGCGCCAGCAGCCAAGATCCCCCTAGCGGGAGCTACAATGAGCAGTTCTTC. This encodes CASSQDPPSGSYNEQFF.

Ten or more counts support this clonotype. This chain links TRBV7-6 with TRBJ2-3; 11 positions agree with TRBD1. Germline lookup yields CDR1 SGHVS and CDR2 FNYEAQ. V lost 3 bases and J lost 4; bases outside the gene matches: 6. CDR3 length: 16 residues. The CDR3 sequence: CASSFGQGAGADTQYF. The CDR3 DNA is TGTGCCAGCAGCTTCGGACAGGGGGCAGGAGCAGATACGCAGTATTTT.

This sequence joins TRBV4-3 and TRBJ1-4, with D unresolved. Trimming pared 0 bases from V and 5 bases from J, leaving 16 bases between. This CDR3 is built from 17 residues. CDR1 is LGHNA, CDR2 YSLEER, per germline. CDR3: CASSQDREATENEKLFF. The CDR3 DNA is TGCGCCAGCAGCCAAGATCGGGAGGCGACGGAGAATGAAAAACTGTTTTTT.

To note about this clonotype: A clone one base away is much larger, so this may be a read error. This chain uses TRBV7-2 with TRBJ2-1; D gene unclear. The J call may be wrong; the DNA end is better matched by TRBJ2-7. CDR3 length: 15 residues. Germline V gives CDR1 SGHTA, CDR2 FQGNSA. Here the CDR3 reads CASSQFVPGGNEQYF. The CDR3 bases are TGTGCCAGCAGCCAGTTTGTGCCAGGTGGGAATGAGCAGTACTTC.

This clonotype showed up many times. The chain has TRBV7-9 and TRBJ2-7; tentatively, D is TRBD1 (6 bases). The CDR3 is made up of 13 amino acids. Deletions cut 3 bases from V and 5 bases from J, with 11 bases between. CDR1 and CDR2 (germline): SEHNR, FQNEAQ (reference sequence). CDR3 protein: CASSFAGVDEQYF. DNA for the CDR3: TGTGCCAGCAGCTTCGCAGGGGTGGACGAGCAGTACTTC.

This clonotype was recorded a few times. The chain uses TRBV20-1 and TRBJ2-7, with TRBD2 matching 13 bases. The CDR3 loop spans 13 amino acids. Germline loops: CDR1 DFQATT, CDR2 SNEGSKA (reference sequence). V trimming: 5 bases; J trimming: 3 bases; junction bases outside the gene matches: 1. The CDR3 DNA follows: TGCAGTGCTTGGACTAGCGGGAGCTACGAGCAGTACTTC. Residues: CSAWTSGSYEQYF.

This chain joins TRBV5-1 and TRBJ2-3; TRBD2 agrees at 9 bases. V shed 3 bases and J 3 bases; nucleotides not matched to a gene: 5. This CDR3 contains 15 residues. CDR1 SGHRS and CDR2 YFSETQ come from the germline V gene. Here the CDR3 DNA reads TGCGCCAGCAGCTGGAGGAGCGGGAGGACAGATACGCAGTATTTT. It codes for CASSWRSGRTDTQYF.

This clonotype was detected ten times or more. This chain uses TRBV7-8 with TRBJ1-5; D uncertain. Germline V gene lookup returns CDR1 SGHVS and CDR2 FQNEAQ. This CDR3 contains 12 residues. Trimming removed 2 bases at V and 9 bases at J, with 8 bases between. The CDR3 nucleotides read TGTGCCAGCAGCTTACGGGCGGGGCCCCAGCATTTT. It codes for CASSLRAGPQHF. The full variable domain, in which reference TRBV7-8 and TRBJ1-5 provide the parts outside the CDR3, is GAGVSQSPRYKVAKRGQDVALRCDPISGHVSLFWYQQALGQGPEFLTYFQNEAQLDKSGLPSDRFFAERPEGSVSTLKIQRTQQEDSAVYLCASSLRAGPQHFGDGTRLSIL.

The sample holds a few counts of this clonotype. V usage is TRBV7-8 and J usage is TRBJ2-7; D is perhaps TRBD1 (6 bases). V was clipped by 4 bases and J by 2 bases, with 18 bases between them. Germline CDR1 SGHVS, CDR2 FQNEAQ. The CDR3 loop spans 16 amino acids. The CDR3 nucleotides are TGTGCCAGCAGCTCACCAAGGCAGGGGCGAACCTACGAGCAGTACTTC. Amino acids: CASSSPRQGRTYEQYF. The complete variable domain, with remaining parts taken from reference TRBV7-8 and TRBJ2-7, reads GAGVSQSPRYKVAKRGQDVALRCDPISGHVSLFWYQQALGQGPEFLTYFQNEAQLDKSGLPSDRFFAERPEGSVSTLKIQRTQQEDSAVYLCASSSPRQGRTYEQYFGPGTRLTVT.

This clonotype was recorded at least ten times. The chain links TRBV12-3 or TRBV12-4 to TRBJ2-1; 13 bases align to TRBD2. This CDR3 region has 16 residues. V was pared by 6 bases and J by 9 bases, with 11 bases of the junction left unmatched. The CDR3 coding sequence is TGTGCCAGCAGCCAAGGACTAGCGGGAGTACGCAGTGAGCAGTTCTTC. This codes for CASSQGLAGVRSEQFF.

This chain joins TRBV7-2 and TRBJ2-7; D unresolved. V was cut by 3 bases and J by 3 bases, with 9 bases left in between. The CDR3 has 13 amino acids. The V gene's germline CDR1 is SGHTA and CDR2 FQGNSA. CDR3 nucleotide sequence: TGTGCCAGCAGCTTCAAGCTTAACTACGAGCAGTACTTC. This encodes CASSFKLNYEQYF.

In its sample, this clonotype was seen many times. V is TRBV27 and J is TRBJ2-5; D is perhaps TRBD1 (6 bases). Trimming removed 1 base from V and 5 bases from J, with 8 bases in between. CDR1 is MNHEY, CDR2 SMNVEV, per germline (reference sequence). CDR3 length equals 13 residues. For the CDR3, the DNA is TGTGCCAGCAGTTTATACAGGGCGGAGACCCAGTACTTC. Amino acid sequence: CASSLYRAETQYF.

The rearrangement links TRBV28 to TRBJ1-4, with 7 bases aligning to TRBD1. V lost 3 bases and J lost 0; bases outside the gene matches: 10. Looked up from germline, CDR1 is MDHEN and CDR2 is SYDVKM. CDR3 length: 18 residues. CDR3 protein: CASSFPEDRLATNEKLFF. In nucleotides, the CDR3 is TGTGCCAGCAGTTTTCCCGAGGACAGGCTTGCAACTAATGAAAAACTGTTTTTT.

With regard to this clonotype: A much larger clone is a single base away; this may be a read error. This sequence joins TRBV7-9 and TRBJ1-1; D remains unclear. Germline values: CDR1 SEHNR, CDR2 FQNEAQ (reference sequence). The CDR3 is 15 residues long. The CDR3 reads CASSSLAAPGTKAFF. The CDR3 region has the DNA TGTGCCAGCAGCTCCCTGGCGGCACCAGGCACTAAAGCTTTCTTT.